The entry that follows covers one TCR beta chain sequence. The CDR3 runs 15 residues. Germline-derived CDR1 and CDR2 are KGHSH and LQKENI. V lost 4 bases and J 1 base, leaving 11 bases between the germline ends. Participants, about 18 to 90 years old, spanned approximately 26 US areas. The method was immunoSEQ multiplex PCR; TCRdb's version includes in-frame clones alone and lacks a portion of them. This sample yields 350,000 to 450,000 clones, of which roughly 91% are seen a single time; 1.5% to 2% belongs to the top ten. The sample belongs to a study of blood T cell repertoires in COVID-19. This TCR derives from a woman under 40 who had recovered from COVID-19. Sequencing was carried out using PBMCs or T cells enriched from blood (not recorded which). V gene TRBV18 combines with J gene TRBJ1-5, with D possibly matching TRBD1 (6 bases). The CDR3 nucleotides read TGTGCCAGCTCACTTGGGACAATAAGCAATCAGCCCCAGCATTTT. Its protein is CASSLGTISNQPQHF. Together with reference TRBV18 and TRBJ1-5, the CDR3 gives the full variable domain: NAGVMQNPRHLVRRRGQEARLRCSPMKGHSHVYWYRQLPEEGLKFMVYLQKENIIDESGMPKERFSAEFPKEGPSILRIQQVVRGDSAAYFCASSLGTISNQPQHFGDGTRLSIL.